These 5 T cell receptor beta chains were sequenced from one sample in a study of blood T cell repertoires in COVID-19. Sequenced by immunoSEQ multiplex PCR; TCRdb stores in-frame clones only, minus some. The data hold some 85,000 clones, with over 60% observed a single time. The specimen was peripheral blood. These receptors all come from a human donor in a cohort sampled during active COVID-19.

This clone turned up a few times. The chain joins TRBV3-1 (or the pseudogene TRBV3-2) to TRBJ2-7; 10 positions agree with TRBD2. Trimming at V came to 6 bases and at J to 7 bases, leaving 9 bases not matched to a gene. This CDR3 is 14 amino acids long. Per germline, CDR1 LGHDT and CDR2 YNNKEL (reference sequence). The CDR3 DNA is TGTGCCAGCAGAACTAGCGGGACTCCCGGAGAGCAGTACTTC. Protein: CASRTSGTPGEQYF.

This clone appeared once. This chain connects TRBV27 to TRBJ2-7, with D perhaps matching TRBD2 (6 bases). Looked up from germline, CDR1 is MNHEY and CDR2 is SMNVEV (reference sequence). Trimming left V 10 bases short and J 3 bases short, with 10 bases between. This CDR3 is built from 11 residues. The chain's CDR3 is CAIGRNYEQYF. The CDR3 nucleotides read TGTGCCATCGGGAGAAACTACGAGCAGTACTTC.

The chain uses TRBV5-6 and TRBJ1-1; the D is unclear. V was clipped by 0 bases and J by 1 base, with 13 bases between them. This CDR3 spans 16 amino acids. Germline loops: CDR1 SGHDT, CDR2 YYEEEE. The CDR3 is CASSLDVSSRNTEAFF. The CDR3 bases are TGTGCCAGCAGCTTGGATGTTTCGTCCAGGAACACTGAAGCTTTCTTT.

The chain recombines TRBV18 with TRBJ2-7, with a weak D call TRBD1 (5 bases). Trimming pared 0 bases from V and 3 bases from J, leaving 6 bases between. The germline V gene has CDR1 KGHSH and CDR2 LQKENI. CDR3 length: 13 residues. The CDR3 DNA reads TGTGCCAGCTCACCACCCGACAGCTACGAGCAGTACTTC. The encoded protein is CASSPPDSYEQYF.

The gene calls are TRBV6-6 and TRBJ1-4; unclear D gene. CDR3 length: 13 amino acids. Germline CDR1 and CDR2: MNHNY and SVGAGI (reference sequence). V dropped 6 bases and J dropped 7 bases, with 12 bases sitting between them. DNA for the CDR3: TGTGCCAGCAGGACACTTTTAATTGAAAAACTGTTTTTT. This translates into CASRTLLIEKLFF.